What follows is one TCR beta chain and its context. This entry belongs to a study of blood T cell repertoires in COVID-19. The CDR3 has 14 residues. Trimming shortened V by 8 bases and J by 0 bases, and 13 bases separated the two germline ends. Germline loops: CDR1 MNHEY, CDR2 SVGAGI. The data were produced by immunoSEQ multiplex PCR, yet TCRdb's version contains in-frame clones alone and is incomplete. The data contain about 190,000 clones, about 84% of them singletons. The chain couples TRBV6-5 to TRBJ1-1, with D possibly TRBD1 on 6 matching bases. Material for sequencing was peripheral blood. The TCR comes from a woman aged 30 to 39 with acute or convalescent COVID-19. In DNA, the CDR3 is TGTGCCAGCTTAAATGACAGGATGAACACTGAAGCTTTCTTT. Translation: CASLNDRMNTEAFF.